The rows below give T cell receptor beta chains drawn from one sample of a study of technical replicates of blood from several donors. Data came from immunoSEQ multiplex PCR; TCRdb stores just in-frame clones and leaves some out. The data hold around 100,000 clones, with about 95% observed a single time. The sample consisted of T cells isolated from PBMCs. The receptors here all came from a human donor in good health. The CDR3 runs from the conserved cysteine through the conserved F or W.

v_call	j_call	cdr3_aa
TRBV5-6	TRBJ1-6	CASSLGSGAVNSPLHF
TRBV20-1	TRBJ1-1	CSVRGNTEAFF
TRBV5-1	TRBJ2-5	CASSWTVTETQYF
TRBV28	TRBJ1-5	CASKTGNQPQHF
TRBV7-8	TRBJ1-3	CASSEITGNTIYF
TRBV27	TRBJ2-3	CASRGRLAGLDTQYF
TRBV10-3	TRBJ2-7	CAISEEGLAGEEQYF
TRBV6-6	TRBJ1-1	CASMGGSTEAFF
TRBV9	TRBJ2-7	CASSVAIASSYEQYF
TRBV7-9	TRBJ2-7	CASSPITKGAYEQYF
TRBV12-5	TRBJ2-7	CASGGAQRELYEQYF
TRBV2	TRBJ1-2	CASVDRLNYGYTF
TRBV6-1	TRBJ2-1	CASSGTSGSFNEQFF
TRBV29-1	TRBJ2-1	CSGTSGYNEQFF
TRBV29-1	TRBJ2-2	CSVGVNTGELFF
TRBV19	TRBJ1-4	CASSILGVGEKLFF
TRBV29-1	TRBJ2-7	CSVIRGQGMITYEQYF
TRBV9	TRBJ2-5	CASSVSPSGETQYF
TRBV5-1	TRBJ2-7	CASSLVGDYEQYF
TRBV11-2	TRBJ2-1	CASSYHTSGRAPGEQFF